These T cell receptor beta chains were read from a single sample in a study of blood T cell repertoires in COVID-19. TCRdb's copy holds only in-frame clones and misses some; the assay was immunoSEQ multiplex PCR. The sample contains hundreds of thousands of clones, just over 85% of which appear only once. The sequencing sample was made of peripheral blood. Receptor source: a man older than 75 with acute or convalescent COVID-19. Each CDR3 is given with its conserved first and last residue. A D gene is named only where the DNA matches it firmly. A clone size is listed for some rows: how often the clone was seen (once, few, many), or a class if it is expanded.

clone_size	v_call	j_call	d_call	cdr3_aa	cdr3_nt
-	TRBV7-2	TRBJ2-3	-	CASSLGAGAWPEDTQYF	TGTGCCAGCAGCTTGGGTGCGGGGGCCTGGCCCGAAGATACGCAGTATTTT
-	TRBV12-3/TRBV12-4	TRBJ2-7	-	CASSSYREQYF	TGTGCCAGCAGTTCTTATCGGGAGCAGTACTTC
few	TRBV2	TRBJ2-2	-	CASMRENTGELFF	TGTGCCAGCATGAGAGAGAACACCGGGGAGCTGTTTTTT
-	TRBV7-2	TRBJ1-2	TRBD1	CASSLERGRGYTF	TGTGCCAGCAGCTTAGAAAGGGGGCGGGGCTACACCTTC
-	TRBV5-6	TRBJ2-5	TRBD2	CASSRRSGRPGETQYF	TGTGCCAGCAGCCGTCGAAGCGGGAGGCCCGGGGAGACCCAGTACTTC
-	TRBV28	TRBJ1-1	TRBD1	CASSSPGQGVVSRAFF	TGTGCCAGCAGTTCCCCGGGACAGGGGGTGGTCAGTAGGGCTTTCTTT
-	TRBV4-1	TRBJ1-4	TRBD1	CASSRSGTGNEKLFF	TGCGCCAGCAGCCGCTCCGGGACAGGGAATGAAAAACTGTTTTTT
-	TRBV6-2/TRBV6-3	TRBJ2-5	-	CASSPTTLRETQYF	TGTGCCAGCAGCCCTACTACCCTCCGGGAGACCCAGTACTTC
-	TRBV5-8	TRBJ2-2	TRBD1	CASSTDRERNTGELFF	TGTGCCAGCAGCACGGACAGGGAAAGGAACACCGGGGAGCTGTTTTTT
-	TRBV7-9	TRBJ2-6	TRBD2	CASSLAFGEGVPGANVLTF	TGTGCCAGCAGCTTAGCGTTCGGGGAGGGAGTGCCTGGGGCCAACGTCCTGACTTTC
-	TRBV4-3	TRBJ1-1	-	CASSQGAGRYMNTEAFF	TGCGCCAGCAGCCAAGGGGCAGGAAGATACATGAACACTGAAGCTTTCTTT
-	TRBV27	TRBJ2-5	TRBD2	CASSSGLAGGSETQYF	TGTGCCAGCAGTTCGGGACTAGCGGGAGGGAGTGAGACCCAGTACTTC
few	TRBV5-6	TRBJ1-5	-	CASSTTREASNQPQHF	TGTGCCAGCAGCACCACCAGGGAGGCGAGCAATCAGCCCCAGCATTTT
-	TRBV6-5	TRBJ1-1	TRBD1	CASNTGQGARTEAFF	TGTGCCAGCAATACGGGACAGGGGGCGCGTACTGAAGCTTTCTTT
-	TRBV6-5	TRBJ2-6	-	CASSYGVNSGANVLTF	TGTGCCAGCAGTTACGGAGTAAACTCTGGGGCCAACGTCCTGACTTTC
-	TRBV7-8	TRBJ2-1	TRBD2	CASSFPSGINLDEQFF	TGTGCCAGCAGCTTTCCTAGCGGGATTAATCTGGATGAGCAGTTCTTC
-	TRBV9	TRBJ2-1	-	CASSVFQGSRPYNEQFF	TGTGCCAGCAGCGTTTTCCAGGGCTCAAGACCCTACAATGAGCAGTTCTTC
-	TRBV7-2	TRBJ2-3	TRBD2	CASSFTASGGTDTQYF	TGTGCCAGCAGCTTCACGGCTAGCGGGGGCACAGATACGCAGTATTTT
-	TRBV29-1	TRBJ1-1	-	CSVVGGALHEAFF	TGCAGCGTTGTGGGGGGTGCGCTACACGAAGCTTTCTTT
-	TRBV5-1	TRBJ2-1	TRBD2	CASSSGLQPSGNEQFF	TGCGCCAGCAGTTCGGGACTACAACCCTCTGGGAATGAGCAGTTCTTC
-	TRBV25-1	TRBJ1-5	TRBD1	CASSAGTGDYQPQHF	TGTGCCAGCAGTGCCGGGACAGGGGATTATCAGCCCCAGCATTTT
-	TRBV7-3	TRBJ1-4	TRBD1	CASSLTGLRDEKLFF	TGTGCCAGCAGCTTGACAGGGTTGAGGGATGAAAAACTGTTTTTT
-	TRBV5-1	TRBJ2-1	TRBD2	CASSLAGGRAGEQFF	TGCGCCAGCAGCTTGGCGGGCGGGAGGGCCGGTGAGCAGTTCTTC
-	TRBV29-1	TRBJ1-4	TRBD1	CSVEGTGATNEKLFF	TGCAGCGTTGAGGGAACAGGGGCAACTAATGAAAAACTGTTTTTT
-	TRBV6-2/TRBV6-3	TRBJ2-5	-	CASSSGVQETQYF	TGTGCCAGCAGCTCAGGGGTCCAAGAGACCCAGTACTTC
-	TRBV13	TRBJ2-5	TRBD1	CASAKDRGQETQYF	TGTGCCAGTGCAAAGGACAGGGGGCAAGAGACCCAGTACTTC
-	TRBV6-2/TRBV6-3	TRBJ1-1	TRBD1	CASSHRRGTGATEAFF	TGTGCCAGCAGCCACCGCCGCGGGACAGGGGCCACTGAAGCTTTCTTT
once	TRBV19	TRBJ1-1	TRBD1	CASSGQVGSTEAFF	TGTGCCAGTAGCGGACAGGTAGGGTCCACTGAAGCTTTCTTT
-	TRBV7-8	TRBJ1-1	-	CASSFDRRRTEAFF	TGTGCCAGCAGTTTCGACAGGCGGAGGACTGAAGCTTTCTTT
-	TRBV19	TRBJ1-6	-	CASSIPGNSPLHF	TGTGCCAGTAGTATCCCGGGGAACTCACCCCTCCACTTT
-	TRBV3-1/TRBV3-2	TRBJ2-1	TRBD2	CASSQTGGASYNEQFF	TGTGCCAGCAGCCAAACCGGGGGGGCCTCCTACAATGAGCAGTTCTTC
-	TRBV28	TRBJ1-5	-	CVSGGEISGNQPQHF	TGTGTCTCGGGGGGGGAGATTTCAGGCAATCAGCCCCAGCATTTT
-	TRBV7-6	TRBJ2-5	TRBD2	CASSSGLAGDAQETQYF	TGTGCCAGCAGCTCTGGACTAGCGGGGGATGCGCAAGAGACCCAGTACTTC
-	TRBV5-1	TRBJ2-1	-	CASSLGGPYNEQFF	TGCGCCAGCAGCTTGGGCGGTCCCTACAATGAGCAGTTCTTC
-	TRBV6-1	TRBJ1-2	TRBD1	CASSVLGQGGKHGYTF	TGTGCCAGCAGTGTCCTGGGACAGGGAGGAAAGCATGGCTACACCTTC
-	TRBV5-3	TRBJ2-5	TRBD2	CARSLGLAGGPGQETQYF	TGTGCCAGAAGCCTTGGACTAGCGGGGGGGCCGGGGCAAGAGACCCAGTACTTC
-	TRBV6-5	TRBJ1-2	-	CASSFRQGTSGGYTF	TGTGCCAGCAGTTTTAGGCAGGGTACGAGTGGTGGCTACACCTTC
-	TRBV24-1	TRBJ2-1	-	CATSDLGSGYNEQFF	TGTGCCACCAGTGATTTAGGATCAGGTTACAATGAGCAGTTCTTC
once	TRBV12-3/TRBV12-4	TRBJ1-2	TRBD1	CASSPGTAYGYTF	TGTGCCAGCAGTCCCGGGACAGCCTATGGCTACACCTTC
-	TRBV15	TRBJ1-4	TRBD1	CATKDRASTNEKLFF	TGTGCCACCAAGGACAGGGCCTCAACTAATGAAAAACTGTTTTTT
-	TRBV3-1/TRBV3-2	TRBJ1-2	TRBD1	CASSQGGTGGFIYGYTF	TGTGCCAGCAGCCAAGGGGGGACAGGGGGTTTCATCTATGGCTACACCTTC
-	TRBV4-3	TRBJ2-1	-	CASSQASGAYNEQFF	TGCGCCAGCAGCCAAGCATCGGGAGCCTACAATGAGCAGTTCTTC
few	TRBV7-9	TRBJ1-2	TRBD1	CASSLEGTGSHYTF	TGTGCCAGCAGCTTGGAAGGGACAGGCTCCCACTACACCTTC
few	TRBV7-8	TRBJ1-5	-	CASSFVEGTGNQPQHF	TGTGCCAGCAGCTTCGTGGAGGGCACGGGCAATCAGCCCCAGCATTTT
-	TRBV9	TRBJ2-7	-	CASSVDPGSETYEQYF	TGTGCCAGCAGCGTAGATCCGGGAAGTGAGACCTACGAGCAGTACTTC
once	TRBV5-5	TRBJ2-5	-	CASSSVLGVSGETQYF	TGTGCCAGCAGCTCTGTTCTCGGGGTTTCTGGAGAGACCCAGTACTTC
-	TRBV5-1	TRBJ1-5	TRBD1	CASSLYSLDRVGNQPQHF	TGCGCCAGCAGCTTGTACAGCCTTGACAGGGTTGGCAATCAGCCCCAGCATTTT
-	TRBV2	TRBJ1-1	-	CASSEEQGNTEAFF	TGTGCCAGCAGTGAAGAACAGGGGAACACTGAAGCTTTCTTT
-	TRBV3-1/TRBV3-2	TRBJ2-7	-	CASSQAGSPYEQYF	TGTGCCAGCAGCCAAGCGGGGTCTCCCTACGAGCAGTACTTC
-	TRBV14	TRBJ2-7	TRBD1	CASSHLGDRDYEQYF	TGTGCCAGCAGCCACCTTGGCGACAGGGATTACGAGCAGTACTTC
-	TRBV18	TRBJ1-6	-	CASSPPTGFNSPLHF	TGTGCCAGCTCACCACCGACAGGCTTCAATTCACCCCTCCACTTT
once	TRBV27	TRBJ2-1	-	CASSLFDSSYNEQFF	TGTGCCAGCAGTTTATTCGACAGCTCCTACAATGAGCAGTTCTTC
-	TRBV21-1	TRBJ1-6	-	CASSKALRDSSLHF	TGTGCCAGCAGCAAAGCGCTACGGGACAGTTCCCTCCACTTT
-	TRBV19	TRBJ1-2	TRBD1	CASSIETPGQGLYGYTF	TGTGCCAGTAGTATAGAAACTCCGGGACAGGGCCTTTATGGCTACACCTTC
-	TRBV9	TRBJ2-7	-	CASSVGFGEQYF	TGTGCCAGCAGCGTAGGTTTCGGGGAGCAGTACTTC
-	TRBV5-1	TRBJ1-1	TRBD1	CASSSEGAGWNTEAFF	TGCGCCAGCAGCTCCGAGGGGGCGGGCTGGAACACTGAAGCTTTCTTT
-	TRBV29-1	TRBJ2-7	TRBD1	CSVERDRGSEQYF	TGCAGCGTTGAACGGGACAGGGGTTCCGAGCAGTACTTC
-	TRBV11-3	TRBJ2-1	-	CASSPRTLSYNEQFF	TGTGCCAGCAGCCCCAGGACTCTCTCCTACAATGAGCAGTTCTTC
-	TRBV12-3/TRBV12-4	TRBJ1-2	TRBD1	CASTQDRDGYTF	TGTGCCAGCACTCAGGACAGGGATGGCTACACCTTC
few	TRBV4-2	TRBJ1-5	TRBD1	CASSQETGVSNQPQHF	TGTGCCAGCAGCCAAGAGACAGGGGTTAGCAATCAGCCCCAGCATTTT